The text below deals with one T cell receptor (beta chain). These data are taken from a study of blood T cell repertoires in COVID-19. Study summary: Acute-phase and convalescent COVID-19 samples originated in the United States, Italy and Spain. T cells, B-cell-depleted T cells, or PBMCs provided the cDNA or gDNA that served as material.

The authors' processing: Reference gene primer amplification gave nucleated cell count estimates. Clones were read by immunoSEQ multiplex PCR, and TCRdb kept only the in-frame ones, dropping some. For V, J and clone size, that table is used; D and trimming come from the DNA. The table shows about 200,000 clones, with over 70% occurring only once. Germline V gene data show CDR1 as SGHNT and CDR2 as YENEEA. The CDR3 consists of 16 residues. V was trimmed by 5 bases and J by 0 bases, leaving 16 bases between them. This TCR was sampled from a woman aged 80 or older with acute or convalescent COVID-19. The V call is TRBV11-3, the J call TRBJ2-5; a weak D match, TRBD1 (6 bases). The sequenced sample was peripheral blood. The CDR3 coding sequence is TGTGCCAGCAGCCAGAATGGGGGCGGGTACCAAGAGACCCAGTACTTC. It is translated as CASSQNGGGYQETQYF.